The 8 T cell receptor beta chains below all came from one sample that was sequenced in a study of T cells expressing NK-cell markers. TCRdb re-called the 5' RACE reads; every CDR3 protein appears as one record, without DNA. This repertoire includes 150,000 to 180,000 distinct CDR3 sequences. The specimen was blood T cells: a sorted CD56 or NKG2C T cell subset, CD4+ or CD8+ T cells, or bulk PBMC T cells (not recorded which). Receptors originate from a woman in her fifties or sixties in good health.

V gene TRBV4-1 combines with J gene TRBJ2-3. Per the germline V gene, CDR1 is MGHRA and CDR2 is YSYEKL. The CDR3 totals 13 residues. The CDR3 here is CASRPRASDTQYF.

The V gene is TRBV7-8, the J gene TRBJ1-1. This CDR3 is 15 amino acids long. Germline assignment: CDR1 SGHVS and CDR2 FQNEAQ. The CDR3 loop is CASSLGGAWNTEAFF.

The CDR3 sequence is CASSLLWDREQFF. The genes are TRBV7-9 and TRBJ2-1. CDR3 length: 13 residues. From germline, CDR1 is SEHNR and CDR2 FQNEAQ (reference sequence). Full variable domain (remainder filled in from reference TRBV7-9 and TRBJ2-1): DTGVSQNPRHKITKRGQNVTFRCDPISEHNRLYWYRQTLGQGPEFLTYFQNEAQLEKSRLLSDRFSAERPKGSFSTLEIQRTEQGDSAMYLCASSLLWDREQFFGPGTRLTVL.

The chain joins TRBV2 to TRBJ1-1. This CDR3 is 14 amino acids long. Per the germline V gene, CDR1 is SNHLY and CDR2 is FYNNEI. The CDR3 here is CASTTRVMNTEAFF. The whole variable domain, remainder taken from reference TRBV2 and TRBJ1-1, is EPEVTQTPSHQVTQMGQEVILRCVPISNHLYFYWYRQILGQKVEFLVSFYNNEISEKSEIFDDQFSVERPDGSNFTLKIRSTKLEDSAMYFCASTTRVMNTEAFFGQGTRLTVV.

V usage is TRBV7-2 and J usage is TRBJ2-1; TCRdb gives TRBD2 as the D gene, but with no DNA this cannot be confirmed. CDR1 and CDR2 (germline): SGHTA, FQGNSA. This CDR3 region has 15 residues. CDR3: CASSLGTSEGNEQFF.

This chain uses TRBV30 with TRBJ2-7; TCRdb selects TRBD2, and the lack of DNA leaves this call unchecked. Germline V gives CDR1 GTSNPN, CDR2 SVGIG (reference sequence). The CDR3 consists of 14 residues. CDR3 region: CAWSTAGEGYEQYF.

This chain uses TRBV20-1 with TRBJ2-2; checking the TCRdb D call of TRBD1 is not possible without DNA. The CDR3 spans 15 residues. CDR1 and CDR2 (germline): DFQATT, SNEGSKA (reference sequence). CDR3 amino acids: CSAERTGTNTGELFF.

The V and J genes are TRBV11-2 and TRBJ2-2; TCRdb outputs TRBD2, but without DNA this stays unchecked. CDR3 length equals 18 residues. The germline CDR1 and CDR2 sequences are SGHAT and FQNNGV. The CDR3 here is CASSLADGGGRRTGELFF.